The 27 T cell receptor beta chains reported below all come from one sample, sequenced in a study of CD8+ T cells in alopecia areata. As the sequencing template, cDNA was produced by extracting RNA and reverse transcribing it. Using immunoSEQ multiplex PCR, the repertoire was profiled, and TCRdb retains in-frame clones only, with some absent. This table has 110,000 to 150,000 clones, around 49% appearing once. The sequenced sample was CD4+ T cells sorted from blood, obtained at week 0. The receptors come from a human donor with alopecia areata.

The gene calls are TRBV30 and TRBJ1-2; TRBD1 is a possible D gene (6 bases). There are 12 residues in the CDR3. Trimming removed 2 bases from V and 11 bases from J, with 15 bases in between. Germline V lookup: CDR1 GTSNPN, CDR2 SVGIG (reference sequence). The CDR3: CAWSSGDGTYTF. As DNA, the CDR3 is TGTGCCTGGAGTTCGGGTGACGGGACATACACCTTC.

J is TRBJ2-7 and V is TRBV29-1; possible D gene TRBD1, 5 bases. The CDR3 totals 14 residues. CDR1 and CDR2 (germline): SQVTM, ANQGSEA. Deletions cut 5 bases from V and 1 base from J, with 15 bases between. CDR3 DNA: TGCAGCGTTTTGCACTTACAGGAGTCCTACGAGCAGTACTTC. This gives the protein CSVLHLQESYEQYF.

The chain joins TRBV4-2 to TRBJ1-5, with D possibly matching TRBD1 (6 bases). Per germline, CDR1 LGHNA and CDR2 YNFKEQ. Deletions cut 1 base from V and 7 bases from J, with 14 bases between. CDR3 length equals 15 residues. CDR3: CASSQGARTEQPQHF. CDR3 DNA sequence: TGTGCCAGCAGCCAAGGGGCGCGGACAGAACAGCCCCAGCATTTT.

This clone turned up a few times. The CDR3 here is CASSQPILTSAKPYFTDTQYF. The CDR3 nucleotides are TGCGCCAGCAGTCAACCGATACTGACTAGCGCGAAACCCTATTTCACAGATACGCAGTATTTT. The rearrangement uses TRBV23-1 and TRBJ2-3; 8 bases match TRBD2. TRBV23-1 falls under the ORF class, with uncertain function. The CDR3 is 21 residues long. With 2 bases clipped from V and 2 bases from J, the junction kept 21 bases outside the gene matches.

The CDR3 loop reads CTTAGGTDTQYF. CDR3 coding DNA: TGCACCACGGCGGGGGGCACAGATACGCAGTATTTT. V gene TRBV29-1 combines with J gene TRBJ2-3; 7 positions agree with TRBD2. Germline CDR1 reads SQVTM; CDR2 reads ANQGSEA. The CDR3 sequence is 12 residues long.

This chain joins TRBV7-3 and TRBJ2-5, with D perhaps being TRBD1 or TRBD2 (5 bases each). Germline V gene data show CDR1 as SGHTA and CDR2 as FQGTGA. The CDR3 consists of 13 residues. V was trimmed by 1 base and J by 5 bases, leaving 8 bases between them. The CDR3 sequence is CASSLNEGETQYF. Written as DNA, the CDR3 is TGTGCCAGCAGCTTAAATGAGGGGGAGACCCAGTACTTC.

There are a few counts of this clone. This chain's CDR3 is CSVDTEGDTQYF. As DNA, the CDR3 is TGCAGCGTTGATACGGAAGGGGATACGCAGTATTTT. The rearrangement links TRBV29-1 to TRBJ2-3; D gene uncertain. This CDR3 contains 12 residues. Looked up from germline, CDR1 is SQVTM and CDR2 is ANQGSEA. The V end lost 3 bases, the J end lost 6 bases, and 10 bases lay between the germline ends.

The chain uses TRBV6-1 and TRBJ1-1, with D possibly TRBD1 on 5 matching bases. Germline CDR1 and CDR2: MNHNS and SASEGT. V gave up 7 bases and J gave up 0 bases, with 15 bases separating them. CDR3 length equals 15 residues. The CDR3 spells CASTRRGDMNTEAFF. The DNA of the CDR3 is TGTGCCAGCACCCGAAGGGGAGACATGAACACTGAAGCTTTCTTT.

The rearrangement uses TRBV7-9 and TRBJ2-7; D is perhaps TRBD2 (7 bases). Trimming took 3 bases from V and 2 from J, leaving 26 bases between them. The CDR3 covers 19 residues. Per germline, CDR1 SEHNR and CDR2 FQNEAQ (reference sequence). The CDR3 coding sequence is TGTGCCAGCAGCTTGCCCACCTCTTCTCAGGGGAGGGGGGCCTACGAGCAGTACTTC. This sequence encodes CASSLPTSSQGRGAYEQYF. The whole variable domain, filled in from reference TRBV7-9 and TRBJ2-7, reads DTGVSQNPRHKITKRGQNVTFRCDPISEHNRLYWYRQTLGQGPEFLTYFQNEAQLEKSRLLSDRFSAERPKGSFSTLEIQRTEQGDSAMYLCASSLPTSSQGRGAYEQYFGPGTRLTVT.

V is TRBV29-1 and J is TRBJ2-1, with 14 bases fitting TRBD2. Germline V lookup: CDR1 SQVTM, CDR2 ANQGSEA. Trimming at V came to 7 bases and at J to 7 bases, leaving 3 bases not matched to a gene. The CDR3 has 13 residues. The CDR3 reads CSARLAGGNEQFF. CDR3 bases: TGCAGCGCCCGACTAGCGGGAGGGAATGAGCAGTTCTTC.

The gene calls are TRBV29-1 and TRBJ2-4; tentative D call: TRBD2 (6 bases). The CDR3 consists of 11 residues. V was shortened by 7 bases and J by 8 bases, with 12 bases between the two germline ends. Per the germline V gene, CDR1 is SQVTM and CDR2 is ANQGSEA. The CDR3, as DNA: TGCAGCGGCGGGGCTCTGGACATTCAGTACTTC. Protein product: CSGGALDIQYF. Together with reference TRBV29-1 and TRBJ2-4, the CDR3 gives the full variable domain: SAVISQKPSRDICQRGTSLTIQCQVDSQVTMMFWYRQQPGQSLTLIATANQGSEATYESGFVIDKFPISRPNLTFSTLTVSNMSPEDSSIYLCSGGALDIQYFGAGTRLSVL.

V is TRBV29-1 and J is TRBJ2-5; the match to TRBD1 covers 8 bases. The germline V gene encodes CDR1 SQVTM and CDR2 ANQGSEA. The CDR3 covers 14 residues. The ends lost 5 bases at V and 4 bases at J; junction bases unmatched: 9. This chain's CDR3 is CSVQRTGLGETQYF. As DNA, the CDR3 is TGCAGCGTTCAACGGACAGGGCTCGGAGAGACCCAGTACTTC.

The chain carries TRBV10-3 and TRBJ1-1, with D unclear. CDR1 and CDR2 (germline): ENHRY, SYGVKD. Trimming took 2 bases from V and 7 from J, leaving 11 bases between them. This CDR3 spans 13 amino acids. In DNA form, the CDR3 reads TGTGCCATCAGTGAGCTGAACGGCATTGAAGCTTTCTTT. Residues: CAISELNGIEAFF.

The chain has TRBV28 and TRBJ2-6; D gene unclear. Between the trimmed V and J ends, which lost 5 bases and 4 bases, there was a span of 9 bases. The germline gives CDR1 MDHEN, CDR2 SYDVKM. This CDR3 contains 14 residues. As DNA, the CDR3 is TGTGCCAGCAGTGCCCGGAAAGGGGCCAACGTCCTGACTTTC. Translation gives CASSARKGANVLTF.

CDR3 amino acids: CASSSRSGIQYF. The DNA for the CDR3 is TGTGCCAGCTCAAGTCGTTCGGGCATTCAGTACTTC. V and J are TRBV30 and TRBJ2-4, with D unresolved. The CDR3 has 12 residues. From germline, CDR1 is GTSNPN and CDR2 SVGIG (reference sequence). Trimming removed 8 bases at V and 9 bases at J, with 17 bases between.

This chain joins TRBV2 and TRBJ2-1; D perhaps matches TRBD1 (6 bases). Germline CDR1 reads SNHLY; CDR2 reads FYNNEI. The CDR3 is 17 amino acids. Trimming shortened V by 4 bases and J by 0 bases, and 16 bases separated the two germline ends. Here the CDR3 DNA reads TGTGCCAGCAGTGGGGACACACAGAAAAGCTCCTACAATGAGCAGTTCTTC. This codes for CASSGDTQKSSYNEQFF. Complete variable domain (other parts from reference TRBV2 and TRBJ2-1): EPEVTQTPSHQVTQMGQEVILRCVPISNHLYFYWYRQILGQKVEFLVSFYNNEISEKSEIFDDQFSVERPDGSNFTLKIRSTKLEDSAMYFCASSGDTQKSSYNEQFFGPGTRLTVL.

V is TRBV18 and J is TRBJ2-5, with TRBD1 identical over 9 bases. Germline CDR1 and CDR2: KGHSH and LQKENI. V lost 5 bases to trimming and J lost 5 bases; unmatched junction nucleotides: 12. This CDR3 has 16 residues. This CDR3 is CASSSTPGQGMETQYF. CDR3 nucleotides: TGTGCCAGCTCATCAACGCCGGGACAGGGAATGGAGACCCAGTACTTC.

The table lists this clone with a few counts. The chain combines TRBV25-1 with TRBJ2-1, with 10 bases fitting TRBD2. In germline, CDR1 is MGHDK, CDR2 SYGVNS. The CDR3 is made up of 16 amino acids. The ends lost 4 bases at V and 7 bases at J; junction bases unmatched: 10. The CDR3 loop reads CASSGRTSGPPNEQFF. The CDR3 coding sequence is TGTGCCAGCAGTGGAAGGACTAGCGGCCCCCCTAATGAGCAGTTCTTC.

The CDR3 here is CSVRPPGRASNYGYTF. CDR3 bases: TGCAGCGTACGACCCCCGGGGAGGGCGTCCAACTATGGCTACACCTTC. The chain combines TRBV29-1 with TRBJ1-2, with D hard to call. Trimming took 6 bases from V and 2 from J, leaving 22 bases between them. The CDR3 runs to 16 residues. CDR1 and CDR2 (germline): SQVTM, ANQGSEA.

V and J are TRBV5-1 and TRBJ2-6, with a possible D match to TRBD2 (6 bases). The CDR3 spans 20 residues. Per germline, CDR1 SGHRS and CDR2 YFSETQ. V lost 3 bases, J lost 1 base, and 23 bases lay in between. CDR3: CASSSLAGNLPGSGANVLTF. The DNA for the CDR3 is TGCGCCAGCAGCTCCTTGGCGGGAAACTTGCCTGGATCTGGGGCCAACGTCCTGACTTTC. The full variable domain, in which reference TRBV5-1 and TRBJ2-6 provide the parts outside the CDR3, is KAGVTQTPRYLIKTRGQQVTLSCSPISGHRSVSWYQQTPGQGLQFLFEYFSETQRNKGNFPGRFSGRQFSNSRSEMNVSTLELGDSALYLCASSSLAGNLPGSGANVLTFGAGSRLTVL.

As concerns this clone: At one boundary the junction diverges from the germline segment, which might be a read error. The rearrangement links TRBV7-8 to TRBJ2-7, with 10 bases aligning to TRBD1. The germline V gene encodes CDR1 SGHVS and CDR2 FQNEAQ. This CDR3 is built from 13 residues. CDR3 amino acids: CASSLLVGTGVSF. CDR3 bases: TGTGCCAGCAGCTTATTAGTTGGGACAGGGGTTTCCTTT.

V is TRBV30 and J is TRBJ1-5; no reliable D call. The CDR3 extends over 13 amino acids. Germline-derived CDR1 and CDR2 are GTSNPN and SVGIG (reference sequence). Trimming pared 3 bases from V and 3 bases from J, leaving 9 bases between. Written as DNA, the CDR3 is TGTGCCTGGAGCAACCAGCTCAATCAGCCCCAGCATTTT. This sequence encodes CAWSNQLNQPQHF.

This clone was picked up one time. The J gene is TRBJ2-7, the V gene TRBV2; D perhaps matches TRBD2 (6 bases). From germline, CDR1 is SNHLY and CDR2 FYNNEI. The CDR3 is 12 amino acids. With 8 bases removed from V and 6 bases from J, the gap between germline ends came to 14 bases. The CDR3 DNA sequence: TGTGCCAGCTCTAGCACGGGAGCCGAGCAGTACTTC. The encoded protein is CASSSTGAEQYF.

This chain joins TRBV7-9 and TRBJ1-2; 9 nucleotides agree with TRBD1. This CDR3 region has 16 residues. Germline V lookup: CDR1 SEHNR, CDR2 FQNEAQ (reference sequence). The junction had 11 bases not matched to a gene; V was cut back by 4 bases and J by 5 bases. CDR3 nucleotides: TGTGCCAGCAGCTCACAATGGGGACAGGGTGAATATGGCTACACCTTC. Protein: CASSSQWGQGEYGYTF. Using reference TRBV7-9 and TRBJ1-2 for the parts outside the CDR3, the full variable domain is DTGVSQNPRHKITKRGQNVTFRCDPISEHNRLYWYRQTLGQGPEFLTYFQNEAQLEKSRLLSDRFSAERPKGSFSTLEIQRTEQGDSAMYLCASSSQWGQGEYGYTFGSGTRLTVV.

This clone showed up just a few times. This chain uses TRBV2 with TRBJ2-7; D is perhaps TRBD2 (6 bases). The CDR3 consists of 14 residues. V lost 7 bases and J 0 bases, leaving 13 bases between the germline ends. Germline V gene data show CDR1 as SNHLY and CDR2 as FYNNEI. CDR3 DNA sequence: TGTGCCAGCAACCAAGGAGGGAGCTCCTACGAGCAGTACTTC. Its protein product is CASNQGGSSYEQYF.

The rearrangement links TRBV29-1 to TRBJ2-7; possible D gene TRBD1, 6 bases. Trimming left V 0 bases short and J 2 bases short, with 11 bases between. The germline V gene encodes CDR1 SQVTM and CDR2 ANQGSEA. The CDR3 runs 14 residues. The CDR3 loop is CSVEDRGRPYEQYF. In DNA, the CDR3 is TGCAGCGTTGAAGACAGGGGCAGGCCCTACGAGCAGTACTTC.

The V gene is TRBV15, the J gene TRBJ2-1; D is undetermined. The germline CDR1 and CDR2 sequences are LNHNV and YYDKDF (reference sequence). The CDR3 spans 14 residues. With 0 bases removed from V and 7 bases from J, the gap between germline ends came to 10 bases. Written as DNA, the CDR3 is TGTGCCACCAGCAGAGATAAAACCGGGAATGAGCAGTTCTTC. Amino acid sequence: CATSRDKTGNEQFF.